Presented here are 16 T cell receptor beta chains from one specimen sequenced in a study of OX40 agonist ivuxolimab in advanced cancers. The method was immunoSEQ multiplex PCR; TCRdb's version includes in-frame clones alone and lacks a portion of them. The sample records approximately 90,000 clones, approximately 90% being singletons. The material was CD4+ or CD8+ T cells sorted from blood, obtained in a trial of the OX40 agonist ivuxolimab. All receptors come from an adult with an advanced solid tumor such as melanoma, head and neck, liver or kidney cancer.

The sample holds a few counts of this clone. The V and J genes are TRBV20-1 and TRBJ1-2, with D unresolved. The CDR3 covers 8 residues. Germline assignment: CDR1 DFQATT and CDR2 SNEGSKA (reference sequence). Trimming pared 3 bases from V and 7 bases from J, leaving 0 bases between. The CDR3 DNA follows: TGCAGTGCTAGTGGCTACACCTTC. Translation: CSASGYTF.

The chain uses TRBV7-2 and TRBJ1-1, with unresolved D. Deletions cut 5 bases from V and 4 bases from J, with 11 bases between. Germline CDR1 is SGHTA and CDR2 is FQGNSA. The CDR3 has 13 residues. Here the CDR3 reads CASSVVQITEAFF. DNA of the CDR3: TGTGCCAGCAGCGTCGTACAAATCACTGAAGCTTTCTTT.

The chain joins TRBV4-1 to TRBJ2-3, with 9 bases matching TRBD1. This CDR3 has 17 amino acids. Germline CDR1 is MGHRA and CDR2 is YSYEKL. Trimming cost V 4 bases and J 2 bases; bases outside gene matches: 10. The CDR3 region is CASSPPRGTGSTDTQYF. The CDR3 DNA sequence: TGCGCCAGCAGCCCCCCTAGAGGGACAGGGTCCACAGATACGCAGTATTTT.

A single count supports this clone. The chain links TRBV27 to TRBJ2-7, with TRBD1 as a possible D gene (5 bases). This CDR3 comprises 15 residues. Germline V gives CDR1 MNHEY, CDR2 SMNVEV (reference sequence). Trimming removed 5 bases from V and 1 base from J, with 15 bases in between. CDR3 sequence: CASSPLKAGSYEQYF. CDR3 DNA sequence: TGTGCCAGCAGTCCCCTGAAGGCAGGGTCCTACGAGCAGTACTTC.

V is TRBV11-2 and J is TRBJ2-7; D may be TRBD1 (5 bases). The germline CDR1 and CDR2 sequences are SGHAT and FQNNGV. The V gene lost 8 bases and the J gene lost 2 bases, with 19 bases spanning the gap. This CDR3 is 15 amino acids long. This chain's CDR3 is CASRYQPTATYEQYF. The CDR3 DNA reads TGTGCCAGCCGCTACCAACCGACAGCCACCTACGAGCAGTACTTC.

This clone was seen a single time. The J gene is TRBJ2-5, the V gene TRBV28; no firm D call. CDR3 length: 13 amino acids. In germline, CDR1 is MDHEN, CDR2 SYDVKM. The V end was cut by 2 bases, the J end by 3 bases, with 7 bases between. The CDR3 is CASSLQTEETQYF. The DNA for the CDR3 is TGTGCCAGCAGTTTACAGACCGAAGAGACCCAGTACTTC.

This clone was seen just once. The V and J genes are TRBV11-3 and TRBJ2-2; unclear D gene. The CDR3 is made up of 12 amino acids. CDR1 is SGHNT and CDR2 is YENEEA in the germline V gene. V dropped 2 bases and J dropped 2 bases, with 0 bases sitting between them. CDR3 nucleotides: TGTGCCAGCAGCTTAAACACCGGGGAGCTGTTTTTT. Protein sequence: CASSLNTGELFF.

This chain uses TRBV5-1 with TRBJ2-1; D not certain. V gave up 1 base and J gave up 0 bases, with 8 bases separating them. Germline V CDR1 and CDR2: SGHRS, YFSETQ. The CDR3 has 15 amino acids. The CDR3 loop reads CASSLYESSYNEQFF. Written as DNA, the CDR3 is TGCGCCAGCAGCTTGTATGAGAGCTCCTACAATGAGCAGTTCTTC.

To note about this clone: This sample also contains other DNA sequences that code for the same CDR3. The CDR3 nucleotides are TGTGCCAGTAGTATCCTTGGAGGGGAGACCCAGTACTTC. Translation gives CASSILGGETQYF. The J gene is TRBJ2-5, the V gene TRBV19; the D gene is possibly TRBD2 (6 bases). There are 13 residues in the CDR3. The V end was cut by 3 bases, the J end by 5 bases, with 10 bases between. Looked up from germline, CDR1 is LNHDA and CDR2 is SQIVND (reference sequence). The entire variable domain, with the rest obtained from reference TRBV19 and TRBJ2-5, is as follows: DGGITQSPKYLFRKEGQNVTLSCEQNLNHDAMYWYRQDPGQGLRLIYYSQIVNDFQKGDIAEGYSVSREKKESFPLTVTSAQKNPTAFYLCASSILGGETQYFGPGTRLLVL.

The CDR3 DNA sequence: TGTGCCTGGACCCCGAAAGCGGGCCAACTAAATCCAGCCAAAAACATTCAGTACTTC. This sequence encodes CAWTPKAGQLNPAKNIQYF. The V call is TRBV30, the J call TRBJ2-4; tentatively, D is TRBD2 (6 bases). Trimming left V 4 bases short and J 0 bases short, with 25 bases between. The CDR3 totals 19 residues. CDR1 and CDR2 from the germline V gene are GTSNPN and SVGIG (reference sequence).

As concerns this clone: Relative to the germline gene, one junction end is altered; a read error may explain this. This chain uses TRBV4-2 with TRBJ2-3; TRBD2 agrees at 7 bases. CDR3 size: 12 residues. Per the germline V gene, CDR1 is LGHNA and CDR2 is YNFKEQ. CDR3: CASSPSPGLSIF. The CDR3 bases are TGTGCCAGCAGCCCATCCCCGGGACTAAGCATTTTT.

The chain uses TRBV4-1 and TRBJ1-2, with D possibly TRBD1 on 6 matching bases. The CDR3 sequence is 16 residues long. With 3 bases removed from V and 7 bases from J, the gap between germline ends came to 21 bases. CDR1 is MGHRA, CDR2 YSYEKL, per germline. The CDR3 sequence is CASSHLIQGPLSGYTF. The CDR3 region has the DNA TGCGCCAGCAGCCACCTGATACAGGGCCCACTATCTGGCTACACCTTC.

The rearrangement links TRBV7-2 to TRBJ2-3; TRBD2 aligns across 9 bases. The V and J ends lost 4 bases and 2 bases, in that order; junction bases with no gene match: 7. Germline CDR1 SGHTA, CDR2 FQGNSA. CDR3 length: 16 residues. Here the CDR3 DNA reads TGTGCCAGCAGCTATGGTAGCGGGGGCCTCACAGATACGCAGTATTTT. As protein: CASSYGSGGLTDTQYF.

The rearrangement links TRBV18 to TRBJ2-2, with 7 bases that match TRBD2. V was clipped by 3 bases and J by 5 bases; unmatched bases: 6. CDR3 length: 15 amino acids. Germline V CDR1 and CDR2: KGHSH, LQKENI. CDR3: CASSPTREGTGELFF. For the CDR3, the DNA is TGTGCCAGCTCACCCACCAGGGAGGGGACCGGGGAGCTGTTTTTT.

J is TRBJ1-1 and V is TRBV6-6, with D possibly TRBD1 on 5 matching bases. This CDR3 has 12 amino acids. In germline, CDR1 is MNHNY, CDR2 SVGAGI (reference sequence). Trimming took 2 bases from V and 8 from J, leaving 9 bases between them. This CDR3 is CASSYSKGEAFF. In DNA form, the CDR3 reads TGTGCCAGCAGTTACAGTAAGGGGGAAGCTTTCTTT.

Only one count was recorded for this clone. The genes are TRBV5-1 and TRBJ2-2, with a tentative D call TRBD1 (5 bases). The CDR3 consists of 15 residues. Trimming left V 1 base short and J 4 bases short, with 11 bases between. Germline V gene data show CDR1 as SGHRS and CDR2 as YFSETQ. The CDR3 DNA reads as TGCGCCAGCAGCTTGTCGGACATTTTCACCGGGGAGCTGTTTTTT. Its protein product is CASSLSDIFTGELFF.